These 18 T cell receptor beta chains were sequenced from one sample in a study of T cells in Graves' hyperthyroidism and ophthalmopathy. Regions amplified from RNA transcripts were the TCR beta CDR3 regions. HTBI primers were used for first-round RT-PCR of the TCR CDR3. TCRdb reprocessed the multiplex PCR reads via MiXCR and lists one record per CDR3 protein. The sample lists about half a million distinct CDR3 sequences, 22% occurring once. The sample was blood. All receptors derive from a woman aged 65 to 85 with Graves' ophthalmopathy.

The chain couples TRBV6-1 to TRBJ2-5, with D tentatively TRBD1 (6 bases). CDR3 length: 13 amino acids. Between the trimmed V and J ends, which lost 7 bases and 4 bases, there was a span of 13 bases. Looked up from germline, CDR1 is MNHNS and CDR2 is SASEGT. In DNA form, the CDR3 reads TGTGCCAGCACCCGCCCAGGGGCAGAGACCCAGTACTTC. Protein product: CASTRPGAETQYF.

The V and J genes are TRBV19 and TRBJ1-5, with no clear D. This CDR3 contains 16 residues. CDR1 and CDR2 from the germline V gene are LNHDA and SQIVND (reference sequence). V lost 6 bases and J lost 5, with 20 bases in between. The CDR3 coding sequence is TGTGCCAGTAGCCGTACACTGTCTAAAGCGGATCAGCCCCAGCATTTT. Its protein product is CASSRTLSKADQPQHF. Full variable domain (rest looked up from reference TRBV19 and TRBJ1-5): DGGITQSPKYLFRKEGQNVTLSCEQNLNHDAMYWYRQDPGQGLRLIYYSQIVNDFQKGDIAEGYSVSREKKESFPLTVTSAQKNPTAFYLCASSRTLSKADQPQHFGDGTRLSIL.

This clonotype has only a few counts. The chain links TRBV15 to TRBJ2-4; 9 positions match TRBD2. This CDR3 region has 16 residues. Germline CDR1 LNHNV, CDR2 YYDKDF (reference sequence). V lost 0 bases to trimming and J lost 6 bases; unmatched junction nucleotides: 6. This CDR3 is CATSRDPAGGGNIQYF. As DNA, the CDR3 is TGTGCCACCAGCAGAGATCCAGCGGGAGGTGGAAACATTCAGTACTTC.

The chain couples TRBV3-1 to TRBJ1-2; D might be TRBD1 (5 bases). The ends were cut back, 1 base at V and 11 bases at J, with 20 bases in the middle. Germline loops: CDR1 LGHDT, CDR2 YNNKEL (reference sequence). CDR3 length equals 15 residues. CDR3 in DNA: TGTGCCAGCAGCCAAGTGGGGGGGTTATCCTTTAAGTACACCTTC. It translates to CASSQVGGLSFKYTF.

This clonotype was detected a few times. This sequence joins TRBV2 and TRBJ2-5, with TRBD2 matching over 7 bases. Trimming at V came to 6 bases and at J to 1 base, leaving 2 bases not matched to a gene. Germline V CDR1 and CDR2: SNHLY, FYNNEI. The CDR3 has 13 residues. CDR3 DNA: TGTGCCAGCAGGGGAGGGCCCCAAGAGACCCAGTACTTC. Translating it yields CASRGGPQETQYF.

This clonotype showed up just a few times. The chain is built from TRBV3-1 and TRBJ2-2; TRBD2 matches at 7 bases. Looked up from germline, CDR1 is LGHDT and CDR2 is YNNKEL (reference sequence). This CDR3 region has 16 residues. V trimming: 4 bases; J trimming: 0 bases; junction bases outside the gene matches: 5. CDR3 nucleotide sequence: TGTGCCAGCAGCCGAGCGGGAAGAACGAACACCGGGGAGCTGTTTTTT. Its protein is CASSRAGRTNTGELFF.

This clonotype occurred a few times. CDR3 protein: CASSKVNEQFF. DNA for the CDR3: TGTGCCAGCAGTAAAGTCAATGAGCAGTTCTTC. The chain uses TRBV12-3 or TRBV12-4 and TRBJ2-1; D is uncertain. V gave up 5 bases and J gave up 6 bases, with 5 bases separating them. This CDR3 is built from 11 residues.

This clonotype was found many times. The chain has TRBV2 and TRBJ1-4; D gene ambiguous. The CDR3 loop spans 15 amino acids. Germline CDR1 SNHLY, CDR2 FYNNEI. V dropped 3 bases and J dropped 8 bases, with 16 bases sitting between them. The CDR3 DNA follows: TGTGCCAGCAGTGATTCGGTGTCTTCATGGGAAAAACTGTTTTTT. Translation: CASSDSVSSWEKLFF.

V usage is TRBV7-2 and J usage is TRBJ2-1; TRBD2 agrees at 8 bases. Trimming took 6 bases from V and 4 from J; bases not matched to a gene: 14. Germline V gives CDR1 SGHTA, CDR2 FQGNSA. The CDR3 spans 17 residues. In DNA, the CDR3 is TGTGCCAGCAGTCAAAACGATAGGCTAGCGGGTTACAATGAGCAGTTCTTC. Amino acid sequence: CASSQNDRLAGYNEQFF.

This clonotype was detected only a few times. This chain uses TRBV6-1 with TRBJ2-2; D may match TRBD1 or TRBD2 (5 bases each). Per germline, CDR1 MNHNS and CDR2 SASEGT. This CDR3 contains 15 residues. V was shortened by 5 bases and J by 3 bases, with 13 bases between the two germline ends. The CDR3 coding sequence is TGTGCCAGCAGTCGGCCGGGGCGTGACACCGGGGAGCTGTTTTTT. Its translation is CASSRPGRDTGELFF.

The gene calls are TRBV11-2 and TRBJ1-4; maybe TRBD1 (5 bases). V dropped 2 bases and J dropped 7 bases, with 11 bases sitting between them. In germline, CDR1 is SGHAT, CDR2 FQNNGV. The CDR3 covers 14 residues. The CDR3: CASSLQGGIEKLFF. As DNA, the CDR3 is TGTGCCAGCAGCTTACAGGGAGGAATTGAAAAACTGTTTTTT.

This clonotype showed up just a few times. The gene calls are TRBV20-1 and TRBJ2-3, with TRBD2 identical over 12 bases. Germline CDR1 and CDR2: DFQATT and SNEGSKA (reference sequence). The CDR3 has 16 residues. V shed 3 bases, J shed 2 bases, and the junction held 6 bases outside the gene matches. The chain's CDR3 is CSASLRLAGVTDTQYF. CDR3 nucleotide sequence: TGCAGTGCTAGCCTCCGACTAGCGGGGGTCACAGATACGCAGTATTTT.

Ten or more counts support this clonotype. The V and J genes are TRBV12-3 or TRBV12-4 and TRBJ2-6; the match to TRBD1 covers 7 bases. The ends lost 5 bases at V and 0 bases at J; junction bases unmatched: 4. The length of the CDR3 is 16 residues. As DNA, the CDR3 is TGTGCCAGCAGTGACAGGGTTTACTCTGGGGCCAACGTCCTGACTTTC. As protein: CASSDRVYSGANVLTF.

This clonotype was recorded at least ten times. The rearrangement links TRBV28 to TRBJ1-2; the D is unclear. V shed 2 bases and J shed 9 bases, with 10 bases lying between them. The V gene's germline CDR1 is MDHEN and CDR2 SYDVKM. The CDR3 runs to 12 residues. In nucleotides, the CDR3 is TGTGCCAGCAGTTTACCGCTCGGACGCTACACCTTC. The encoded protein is CASSLPLGRYTF.

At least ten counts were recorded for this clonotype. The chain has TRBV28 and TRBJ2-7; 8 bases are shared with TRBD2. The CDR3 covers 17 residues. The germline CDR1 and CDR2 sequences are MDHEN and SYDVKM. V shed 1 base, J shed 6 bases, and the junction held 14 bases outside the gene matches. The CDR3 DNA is TGTGCCAGCAGTTTATCCACACCAATGGGACTAGGTCCCGAGCAGTACTTC. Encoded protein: CASSLSTPMGLGPEQYF.

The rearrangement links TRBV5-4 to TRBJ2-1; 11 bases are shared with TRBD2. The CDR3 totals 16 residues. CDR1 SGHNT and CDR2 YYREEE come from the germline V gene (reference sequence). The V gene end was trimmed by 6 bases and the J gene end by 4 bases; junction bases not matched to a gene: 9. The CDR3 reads CASTRPGLAAYNEQFF. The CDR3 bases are TGTGCCAGCACCCGGCCGGGACTAGCGGCGTACAATGAGCAGTTCTTC.

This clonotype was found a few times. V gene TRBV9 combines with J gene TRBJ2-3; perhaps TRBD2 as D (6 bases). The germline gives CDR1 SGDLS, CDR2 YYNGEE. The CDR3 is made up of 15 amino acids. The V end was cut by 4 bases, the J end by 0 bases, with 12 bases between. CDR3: CASSRDFSSTDTQYF. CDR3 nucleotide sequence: TGTGCCAGCAGCCGGGACTTCTCTAGCACAGATACGCAGTATTTT.

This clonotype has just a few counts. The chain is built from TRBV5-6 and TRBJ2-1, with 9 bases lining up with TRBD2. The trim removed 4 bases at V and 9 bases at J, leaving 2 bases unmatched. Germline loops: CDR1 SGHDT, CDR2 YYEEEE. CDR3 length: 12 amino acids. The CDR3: CASSGAGGEQFF. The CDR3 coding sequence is TGTGCCAGCAGCGGAGCGGGAGGTGAGCAGTTCTTC.